One sample yielded the 19 T cell receptor beta chains listed below, sequenced in a study of CXCR3-negative and CXCR3-positive naive CD8 T cells. UMI-labeled 5' RACE TRB cDNA libraries were prepared from the cells. Following a re-call of the 5' RACE reads, TCRdb has one entry per CDR3 protein and lacks DNA. This specimen shows about 53,000 distinct CDR3 sequences; the ten leading clones hold more than 0.35%. Sequencing was performed on naive CXCR3- CD8+ T cells from blood. Subset specified: CD45RO-CCR7+CD27+CD95- naive CD8+ T cells lacking CXCR3 (TNR3-). The source of these receptors is a human donor in good health. Some clones in this sample may be carry-over from other donors' samples.

The chain couples TRBV10-3 to TRBJ2-4. The length of the CDR3 is 17 residues. Germline V lookup: CDR1 ENHRY, CDR2 SYGVKD. CDR3: CAISEGSGTLAKNIQYF.

J is TRBJ2-3 and V is TRBV25-1; TCRdb designates TRBD1, a call that cannot be tested without DNA. The CDR3 sequence is 13 residues long. CDR1 and CDR2 from the germline V gene are MGHDK and SYGVNS. This CDR3 is CASGRTGADTQYF.

The CDR3 sequence: CASSSGQGKSNQPQHF. V usage is TRBV7-6 and J usage is TRBJ1-5; checking the TCRdb D call of TRBD1 is not possible without DNA. CDR3 length: 16 residues. Germline V CDR1 and CDR2: SGHVS, FNYEAQ.

The rearrangement links TRBV6-5 to TRBJ2-2; TCRdb designates TRBD2, a call that cannot be tested without DNA. Germline lookup yields CDR1 MNHEY and CDR2 SVGAGI. The CDR3 contains 14 residues. The CDR3 reads CASSPGTTPGELFF.

This rearrangement joins TRBV28 to TRBJ2-1. From germline, CDR1 is MDHEN and CDR2 SYDVKM. CDR3 length equals 12 residues. CDR3 sequence reads: CASSLVSNEQFF.

V and J are TRBV7-9 and TRBJ2-1; TCRdb selects TRBD1, and the lack of DNA leaves this call unchecked. Germline V gene sequence: CDR1 SEHNR, CDR2 FQNEAQ (reference sequence). The CDR3 covers 16 residues. The CDR3 reads CASSLPPGQTNNEQFF.

The genes are TRBV13 and TRBJ2-1; as DNA is missing, the TRBD2 call by TCRdb cannot be tested. The germline V gene has CDR1 PRHDT and CDR2 FYEKMQ (reference sequence). The CDR3 length is 16 residues. The CDR3 is CASSLSSEAAYNEQFF. Looking up the rest from reference TRBV13 and TRBJ2-1 gives the full variable domain: AAGVIQSPRHLIKEKRETATLKCYPIPRHDTVYWYQQGPGQDPQFLISFYEKMQSDKGSIPDRFSAQQFSDYHSELNMSSLELGDSALYFCASSLSSEAAYNEQFFGPGTRLTVL.

The chain recombines TRBV7-9 with TRBJ2-7; TCRdb lists TRBD1, though no DNA is available to test this call. CDR1 is SEHNR and CDR2 is FQNEAQ in the germline V gene (reference sequence). The CDR3 extends over 16 amino acids. CDR3 protein: CASSTAGSAKAYEQYF. The full variable domain, in which reference TRBV7-9 and TRBJ2-7 provide the parts outside the CDR3, is DTGVSQNPRHKITKRGQNVTFRCDPISEHNRLYWYRQTLGQGPEFLTYFQNEAQLEKSRLLSDRFSAERPKGSFSTLEIQRTEQGDSAMYLCASSTAGSAKAYEQYFGPGTRLTVT.

The CDR3 protein is CASSPEGGSGGAFEFF. The rearrangement links TRBV7-2 to TRBJ2-1; without DNA, the TCRdb call of TRBD2 cannot be checked. The length of the CDR3 is 16 residues. Looked up from germline, CDR1 is SGHTA and CDR2 is FQGNSA.

V usage is TRBV7-9 and J usage is TRBJ2-7; there is no DNA to check the TCRdb D call of TRBD1. The CDR3 is made up of 14 amino acids. Germline values: CDR1 SEHNR, CDR2 FQNEAQ (reference sequence). CDR3: CASSLPGQLYEQYF. Variable domain in full (rest from reference TRBV7-9 and TRBJ2-7): DTGVSQNPRHKITKRGQNVTFRCDPISEHNRLYWYRQTLGQGPEFLTYFQNEAQLEKSRLLSDRFSAERPKGSFSTLEIQRTEQGDSAMYLCASSLPGQLYEQYFGPGTRLTVT.

This chain links TRBV27 with TRBJ2-7; there is no DNA to check the TCRdb D call of TRBD1. This CDR3 spans 14 amino acids. Germline CDR1 MNHEY, CDR2 SMNVEV (reference sequence). The CDR3 loop reads CASSFRGAKNEQYF.

The chain couples TRBV20-1 to TRBJ1-1. CDR3 length: 15 residues. Per the germline V gene, CDR1 is DFQATT and CDR2 is SNEGSKA (reference sequence). The CDR3: CSAPLFFQGGIEAFF.

This chain joins TRBV6-4 and TRBJ2-3; TCRdb indicates TRBD2, and absent DNA this call remains unverified. The length of the CDR3 is 16 residues. Germline loops: CDR1 MRHNA, CDR2 SNTAGT. The CDR3: CASSSSGTSAADTQYF.

This rearrangement joins TRBV5-1 to TRBJ2-2; no DNA is available, so the TRBD1 call from TCRdb remains unchecked. The germline CDR1 and CDR2 sequences are SGHRS and YFSETQ. The CDR3 covers 17 residues. The CDR3 protein is CASSFLRDRVDTGELFF.

The rearrangement joins TRBV20-1 to TRBJ2-7; TCRdb's D gene call, TRBD2, goes unchecked for lack of DNA. The CDR3 is made up of 13 amino acids. In germline, CDR1 is DFQATT, CDR2 SNEGSKA (reference sequence). The CDR3 is CSARGTLGYEQYF.

The gene calls are TRBV5-4 and TRBJ1-5; TCRdb's assignment of TRBD1 cannot be checked, as there is no DNA. Germline assignment: CDR1 SGHNT and CDR2 YYREEE (reference sequence). CDR3 length: 14 residues. The CDR3: CARSLDPGGQPQHF.

This chain links TRBV20-1 with TRBJ1-2; the D call from TCRdb, TRBD1, cannot be confirmed without DNA. Looked up from germline, CDR1 is DFQATT and CDR2 is SNEGSKA (reference sequence). This CDR3 spans 13 amino acids. CDR3 in amino acids: CSASPRDSYGYTF.

This chain connects TRBV4-3 to TRBJ2-3; absent DNA, TCRdb's TRBD2 call cannot be checked. The CDR3 loop spans 17 amino acids. The germline V gene has CDR1 LGHNA and CDR2 YSLEER. The CDR3 here is CASSQDARGGGTDTQYF.

The V gene is TRBV29-1, the J gene TRBJ2-7. The germline V gene has CDR1 SQVTM and CDR2 ANQGSEA. The CDR3 is 12 residues long. The CDR3 region is CSVSRTQGEQYF.